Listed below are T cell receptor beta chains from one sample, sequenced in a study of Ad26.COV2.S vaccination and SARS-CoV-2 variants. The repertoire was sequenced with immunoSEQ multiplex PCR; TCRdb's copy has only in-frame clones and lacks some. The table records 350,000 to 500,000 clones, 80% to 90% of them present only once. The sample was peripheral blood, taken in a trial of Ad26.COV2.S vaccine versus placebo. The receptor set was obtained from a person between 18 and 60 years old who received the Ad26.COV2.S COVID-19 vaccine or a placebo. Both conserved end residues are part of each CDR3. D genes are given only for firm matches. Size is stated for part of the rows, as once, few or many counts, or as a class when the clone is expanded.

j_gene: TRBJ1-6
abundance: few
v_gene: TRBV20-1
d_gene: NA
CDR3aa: CSASWTPDNSPLHF
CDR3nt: TGCAGTGCTAGTTGGACGCCCGATAATTCACCCCTCCACTTT

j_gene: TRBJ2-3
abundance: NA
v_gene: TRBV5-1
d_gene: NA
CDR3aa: CASMVGGAPTDTQYF
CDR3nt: TGCGCCAGCATGGTAGGGGGGGCGCCCACAGATACGCAGTATTTT

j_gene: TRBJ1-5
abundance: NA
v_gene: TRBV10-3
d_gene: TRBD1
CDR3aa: CAISERTGHQPQHF
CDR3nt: TGTGCCATCAGTGAACGGACAGGGCATCAGCCCCAGCATTTT

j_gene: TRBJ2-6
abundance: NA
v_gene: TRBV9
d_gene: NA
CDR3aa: CASSVSGTPWAGANVLTF
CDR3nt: TGTGCCAGCAGCGTCAGCGGGACACCTTGGGCTGGGGCCAACGTCCTGACTTTC

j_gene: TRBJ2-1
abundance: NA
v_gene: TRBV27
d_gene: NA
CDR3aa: CASSLREGRSYNEQFF
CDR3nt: TGTGCCAGCAGTTTAAGAGAGGGGCGGTCCTACAATGAGCAGTTCTTC

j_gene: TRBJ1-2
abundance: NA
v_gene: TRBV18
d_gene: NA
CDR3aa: CASSPKGLGYTF
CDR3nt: TGTGCCAGCTCACCCAAAGGGCTCGGCTACACCTTC

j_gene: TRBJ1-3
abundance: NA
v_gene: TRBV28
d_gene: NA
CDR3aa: CASSHRDPGAGNTIYF
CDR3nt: TGTGCCAGCAGCCACCGGGATCCGGGGGCTGGAAACACCATATATTTT

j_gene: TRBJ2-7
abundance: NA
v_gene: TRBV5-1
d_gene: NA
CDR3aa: CASSLDPGATYEQYF
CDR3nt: TGCGCCAGCAGCTTGGATCCGGGGGCGACCTACGAGCAGTACTTC

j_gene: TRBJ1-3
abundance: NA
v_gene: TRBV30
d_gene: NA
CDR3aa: CAWSVLGQGSTIYF
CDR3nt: TGTGCCTGGAGTGTACTTGGTCAGGGGTCCACCATATATTTT

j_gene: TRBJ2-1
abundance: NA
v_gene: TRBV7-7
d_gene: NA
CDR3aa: CASSLVGGSYNEQFF
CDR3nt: TGTGCTAGCAGCTTAGTGGGGGGATCCTACAATGAGCAGTTCTTC

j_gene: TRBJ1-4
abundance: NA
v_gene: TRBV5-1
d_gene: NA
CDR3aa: CASSLSGTKDRLFF
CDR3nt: TGCGCCAGCAGCTTGTCCGGAACAAAGGATAGACTGTTTTTT

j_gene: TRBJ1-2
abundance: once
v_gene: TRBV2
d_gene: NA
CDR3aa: CASSPDRGLGYTF
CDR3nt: TGTGCCAGCAGTCCTGATAGAGGGTTGGGCTACACCTTC

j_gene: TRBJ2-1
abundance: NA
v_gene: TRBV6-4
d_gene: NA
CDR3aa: CASSDSATSYNEQFF
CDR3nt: TGTGCCAGCAGTGACTCAGCGACCTCCTACAATGAGCAGTTCTTC

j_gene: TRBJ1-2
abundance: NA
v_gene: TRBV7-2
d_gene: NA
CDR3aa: CASSFSSTGHYGYTF
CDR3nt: TGTGCCAGCAGCTTCAGTTCTACGGGGCACTATGGCTACACCTTC

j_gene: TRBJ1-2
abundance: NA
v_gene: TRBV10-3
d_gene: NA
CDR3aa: CAIGGAGPLNYGYTF
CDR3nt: TGTGCCATCGGGGGGGCAGGGCCCCTTAACTATGGCTACACCTTC

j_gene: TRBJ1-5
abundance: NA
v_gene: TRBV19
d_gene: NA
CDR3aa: CASSSSEAYSNQPQHF
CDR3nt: TGTGCCAGTAGTAGCTCAGAGGCCTATAGCAATCAGCCCCAGCATTTT

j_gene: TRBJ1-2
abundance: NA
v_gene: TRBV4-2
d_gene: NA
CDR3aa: CASSQALGGNYGYTF
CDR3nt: TGTGCCAGCAGCCAAGCGCTAGGTGGTAACTATGGCTACACCTTC

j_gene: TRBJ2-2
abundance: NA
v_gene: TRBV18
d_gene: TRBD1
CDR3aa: CASSPWDRGNTGELFF
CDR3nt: TGTGCCAGCTCACCATGGGACAGGGGGAACACCGGGGAGCTGTTTTTT

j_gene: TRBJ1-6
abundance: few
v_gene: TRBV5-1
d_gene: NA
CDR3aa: CASSLLTDVNNSPLHF
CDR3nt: TGCGCCAGCAGCTTACTAACAGACGTAAATAATTCACCCCTCCACTTT

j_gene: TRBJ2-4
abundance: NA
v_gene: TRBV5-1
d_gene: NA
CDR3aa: CASSPGPDRGKNIQYF
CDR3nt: TGCGCCAGCAGCCCAGGACCTGATCGGGGCAAAAACATTCAGTACTTC

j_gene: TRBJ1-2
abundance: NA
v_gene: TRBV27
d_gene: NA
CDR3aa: CASSSSAHFGLYGYTF
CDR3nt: TGTGCCAGCAGTTCCTCCGCTCATTTCGGCTTATATGGCTACACCTTC

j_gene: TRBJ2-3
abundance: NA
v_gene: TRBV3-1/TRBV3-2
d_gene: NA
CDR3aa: CASSHSRVFTDTQYF
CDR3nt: TGTGCCAGCAGCCATTCCCGGGTTTTCACAGATACGCAGTATTTT

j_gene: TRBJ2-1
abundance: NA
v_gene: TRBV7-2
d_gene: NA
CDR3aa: CASSYWGENYNEQFF
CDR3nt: TGTGCCAGCAGCTACTGGGGCGAGAATTACAATGAGCAGTTCTTC

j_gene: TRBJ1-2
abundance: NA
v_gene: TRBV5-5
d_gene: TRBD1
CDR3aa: CASSPPGQNYGYTF
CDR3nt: TGTGCCAGCAGCCCACCGGGACAGAACTATGGCTACACCTTC

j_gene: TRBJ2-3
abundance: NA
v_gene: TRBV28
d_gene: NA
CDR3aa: CASSKGGDTDTQYF
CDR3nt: TGTGCCAGCAGCAAGGGGGGAGACACAGATACGCAGTATTTT